This TCR beta chain was recorded in a study of T cell clones after liver transplantation (dated by TCRdb to between 2018 and 2021). For the study in its entirety: The samples were obtained from ITN030ST, a randomized trial that attempted immunosuppression withdrawal within 2 years after liver transplantation. Donor-reactive T cell clones were identified by TCRbeta sequencing following a pre-transplant mixed lymphocyte reaction and were subsequently tracked in post-transplant blood. Third party-reactive TCRbeta sequences were also identified from pre-transplant MLRs to serve as an antigen-independent comparator for donor-reactive sequences. Of the eight recipients, a few were HCV-positive, while the remaining recipients had been transplanted for non-autoimmune, non-viral indications. The subjects received no induction therapy and were kept on standard immunosuppression until randomization at 12-24 months post-transplant. Tolerance was defined as complete immunosuppression withdrawal for at least one year with no rise in liver enzymes beyond twice the upper limit of normal. Blood samples were collected pre-transplant, then pre-randomization ahead of withdrawal, and finally post-randomization once withdrawal had either been completed or failed. Of the 8 liver transplant recipients making up the studied cohort, 3 were classified as tolerant and 5 as non-tolerant.

The study at large found these results: Because of small, heterogeneous patient numbers and non-standardized post-transplant time points, the conclusions were only preliminary. Donor-reactive sequences declined more than third party-reactive ones, suggesting partial antigen-specific deletion unrelated to withdrawal success. Low numbers of available donor cells limited the measurable donor-reactive repertoire in two subjects. Once repertoire turnover was taken into account, donor-reactive detection showed a significant reduction for CD4 in 7 of 8 subjects and for CD8 in 8 of 8. Circulating donor-reactive CD4 TCRbeta sequences fell significantly post-transplant in most of the 8 subjects, irrespective of tolerance or HCV status. Because allograft tissue specimens were not available, migration of donor-reactive T cells into the graft, rather than deletion, may have occurred.

As concerns this clone: Its antigen is unknown. Within one base of it there is no much larger clone, and no base qualities were kept.

Trimming at the junction amounts to 2 bases on V and 1 base on J, and the germline ends lie 17 bases apart. The CDR3 covers 17 residues, taking in both the cysteine and the phenylalanine. Only the CDR3 part of the read is kept: 51 bases, read in frame from the first base. The germline V gene (reference sequence) supplies CDR1 SEHNR and CDR2 FQNEAQ. Unstimulated PBMCs, after thawing, were stained for CD3, CD4 and CD8 and then FACS-sorted into CD3+CD4+ and CD3+CD8+ populations. All 8 studied subjects were randomized to withdrawal of immunosuppression. The Qiagen DNeasy Blood and Tissue Kit was used for genomic DNA isolation. High-throughput TCRbeta CDR3 sequencing of frozen genomic DNA was performed by immunoSEQ, with PCR amplification, mapping, bias correction and internal controls included. Turning to the authors' computational methods: Only productive rearrangements were retained, with each unique TCRbeta sequence defined by its CDR3 nucleotide sequence together with its V and J gene. Donor-reactive sequences required at least 5-fold expansion in CFSE-low cells versus unstimulated pre-transplant cells and at least 0.01% frequency. Minimum frequency thresholds were set for each subject on the basis of the unstimulated sample with the lowest template count, so that a detection power of at least 90% was ensured. Repertoire turnover was measured by Jensen-Shannon divergence between the top 1000 TCRbeta sequences post- and pre-transplant. Changes in detection of donor-reactive sequences were assessed with two-sided Fisher's exact tests. Here the immuneACCESS table is served through TCRdb, limited to in-frame sequences with V and J called. Missing clones are a known gap in these copies; in checked studies unresolved V genes cover under half, and the rest lacks a known reason. That table gives V, J and clone size, and the DNA gave D and trimming. The sample table contains tens of thousands of clones; only one count was recorded for about four fifths of them. The top ten clones comprise 0.79% of the sample.

Here the chain combines TRBV7-9 and TRBJ1-1; matching of 6 bases hints at TRBD1 as the D gene. The sequences come from CD4+ T cells from blood, collected 12 months after liver transplant. This TCR came from a human patient who received a liver transplant. In transplant recipients, some T cells may be of donor rather than host origin. The CDR3 corresponds to CASSLRRVTGANTEAFF. The nucleotide sequence is given as TGTGCCAGCAGCTTACGTCGAGTGACAGGAGCGAACACTGAAGCTTTCTTT.